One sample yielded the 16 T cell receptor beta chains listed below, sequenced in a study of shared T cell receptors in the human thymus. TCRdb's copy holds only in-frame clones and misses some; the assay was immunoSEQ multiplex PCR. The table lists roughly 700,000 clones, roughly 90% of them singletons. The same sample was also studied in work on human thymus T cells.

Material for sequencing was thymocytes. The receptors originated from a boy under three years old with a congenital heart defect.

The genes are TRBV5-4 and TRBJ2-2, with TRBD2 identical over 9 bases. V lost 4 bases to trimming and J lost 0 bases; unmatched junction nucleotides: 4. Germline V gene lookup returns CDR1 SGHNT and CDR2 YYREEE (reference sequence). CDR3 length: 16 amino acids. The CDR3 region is CASSLRLAANTGELFF. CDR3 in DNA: TGTGCCAGCAGCCTCAGACTAGCGGCGAACACCGGGGAGCTGTTTTTT.

The CDR3 here is CASSLCGGSEQYF. In nucleotides, the CDR3 is TGTGCCAGCAGTTTATGCGGGGGTAGCGAGCAGTACTTC. This sequence joins TRBV28 and TRBJ2-7; D is perhaps TRBD2 (6 bases). The CDR3 consists of 13 residues. Germline V gene sequence: CDR1 MDHEN, CDR2 SYDVKM. The V gene lost 0 bases and the J gene lost 6 bases, with 9 bases spanning the gap.

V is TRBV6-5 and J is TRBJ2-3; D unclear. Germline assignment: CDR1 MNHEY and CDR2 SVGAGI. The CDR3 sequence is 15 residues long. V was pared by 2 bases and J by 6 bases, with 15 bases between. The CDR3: CASSYRGFLWDTQYF. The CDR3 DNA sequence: TGTGCCAGCAGTTACCGTGGCTTCCTCTGGGATACGCAGTATTTT.

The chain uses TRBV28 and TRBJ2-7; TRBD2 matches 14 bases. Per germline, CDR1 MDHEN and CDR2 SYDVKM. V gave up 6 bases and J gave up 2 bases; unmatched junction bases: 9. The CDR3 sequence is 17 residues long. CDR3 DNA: TGTGCCAGCAGCCATGGGACTAGCGGGAGACCTACCTACGAGCAGTACTTC. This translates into CASSHGTSGRPTYEQYF.

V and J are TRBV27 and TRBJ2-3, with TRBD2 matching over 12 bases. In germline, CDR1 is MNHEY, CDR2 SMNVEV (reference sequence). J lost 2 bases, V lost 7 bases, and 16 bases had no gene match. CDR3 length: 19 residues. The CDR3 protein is CASILSLAGGPGDTDTQYF. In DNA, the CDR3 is TGTGCCAGCATCTTAAGTCTAGCGGGAGGGCCAGGCGACACAGATACGCAGTATTTT.

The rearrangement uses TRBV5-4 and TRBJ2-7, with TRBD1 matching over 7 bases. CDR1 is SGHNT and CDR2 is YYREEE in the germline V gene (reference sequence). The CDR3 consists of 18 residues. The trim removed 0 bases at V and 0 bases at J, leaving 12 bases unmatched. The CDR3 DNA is TGTGCCAGCAGCTTGGTCCAGGGGGTAAATACGTACTCCTACGAGCAGTACTTC. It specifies CASSLVQGVNTYSYEQYF.

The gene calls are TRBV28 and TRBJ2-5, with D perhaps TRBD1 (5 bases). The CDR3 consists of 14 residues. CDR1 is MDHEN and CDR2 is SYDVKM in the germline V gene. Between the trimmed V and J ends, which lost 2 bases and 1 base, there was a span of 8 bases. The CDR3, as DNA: TGTGCCAGCAGTTTAAAAGGGGCCCAAGAGACCCAGTACTTC. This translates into CASSLKGAQETQYF.

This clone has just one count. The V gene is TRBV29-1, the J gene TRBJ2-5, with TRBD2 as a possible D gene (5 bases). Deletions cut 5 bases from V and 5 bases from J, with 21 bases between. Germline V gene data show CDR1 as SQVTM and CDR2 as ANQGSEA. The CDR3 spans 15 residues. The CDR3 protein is CSVKSYGIHGETQYF. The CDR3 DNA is TGCAGCGTTAAGAGCTACGGGATTCACGGGGAGACCCAGTACTTC.

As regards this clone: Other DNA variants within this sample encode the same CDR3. The CDR3 sequence is CASSDSAGSTDTQYF. CDR3 DNA sequence: TGTGCCAGCAGTGACTCGGCGGGAAGCACAGATACGCAGTATTTT. V is TRBV6-4 and J is TRBJ2-3, with a possible D match to TRBD2 (6 bases). From germline, CDR1 is MRHNA and CDR2 SNTAGT. Trimming removed 0 bases from V and 0 bases from J, with 7 bases in between. This CDR3 region has 15 residues.

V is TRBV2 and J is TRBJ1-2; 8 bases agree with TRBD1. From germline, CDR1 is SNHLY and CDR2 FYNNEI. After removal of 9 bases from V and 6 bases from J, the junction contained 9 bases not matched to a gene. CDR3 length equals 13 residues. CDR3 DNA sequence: TGTGCCAGATTCGACAGGGGCAAGGATGGCTACACCTTC. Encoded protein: CARFDRGKDGYTF. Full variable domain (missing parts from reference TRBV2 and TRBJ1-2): EPEVTQTPSHQVTQMGQEVILRCVPISNHLYFYWYRQILGQKVEFLVSFYNNEISEKSEIFDDQFSVERPDGSNFTLKIRSTKLEDSAMYFCARFDRGKDGYTFGSGTRLTVV.

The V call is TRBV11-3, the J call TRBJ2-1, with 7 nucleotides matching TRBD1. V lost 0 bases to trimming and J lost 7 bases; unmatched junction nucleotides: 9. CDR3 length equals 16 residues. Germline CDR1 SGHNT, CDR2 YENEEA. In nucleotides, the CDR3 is TGTGCCAGCAGCTTAGACTGGCTACAGGGGCATAATGAGCAGTTCTTC. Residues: CASSLDWLQGHNEQFF.

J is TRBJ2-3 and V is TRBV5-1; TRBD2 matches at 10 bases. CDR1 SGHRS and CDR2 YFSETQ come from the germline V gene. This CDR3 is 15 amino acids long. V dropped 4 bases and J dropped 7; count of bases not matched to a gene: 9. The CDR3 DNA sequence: TGCGCCAGCAGCCGGGCCGCTAGCGGGGGTCATACGCAGTATTTT. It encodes CASSRAASGGHTQYF. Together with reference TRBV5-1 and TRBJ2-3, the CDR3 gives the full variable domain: KAGVTQTPRYLIKTRGQQVTLSCSPISGHRSVSWYQQTPGQGLQFLFEYFSETQRNKGNFPGRFSGRQFSNSRSEMNVSTLELGDSALYLCASSRAASGGHTQYFGPGTRLTVL.

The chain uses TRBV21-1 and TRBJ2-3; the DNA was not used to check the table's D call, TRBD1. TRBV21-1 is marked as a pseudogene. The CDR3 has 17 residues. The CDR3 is CASSKVPRDIDTDTQYF. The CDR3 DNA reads TGTGCCAGCAGCAAAGTCCCCCGGGACATAGACACAGATACGCAGTATTTT.

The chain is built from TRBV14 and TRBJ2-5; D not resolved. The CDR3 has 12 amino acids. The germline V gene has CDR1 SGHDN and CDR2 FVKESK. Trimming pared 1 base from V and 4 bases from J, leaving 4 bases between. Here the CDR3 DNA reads TGTGCCAGCAGCCAAGGAGTAGAGACCCAGTACTTC. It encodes CASSQGVETQYF. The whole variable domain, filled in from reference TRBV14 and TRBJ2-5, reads EAGVTQFPSHSVIEKGQTVTLRCDPISGHDNLYWYRRVMGKEIKFLLHFVKESKQDESGMPNNRFLAERTGGTYSTLKVQPAELEDSGVYFCASSQGVETQYFGPGTRLLVL.

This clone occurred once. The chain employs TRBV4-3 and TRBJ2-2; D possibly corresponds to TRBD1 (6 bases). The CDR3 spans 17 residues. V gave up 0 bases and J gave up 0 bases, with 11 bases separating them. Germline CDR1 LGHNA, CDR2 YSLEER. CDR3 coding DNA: TGCGCCAGCAGCCAAGACGATGGACAGCCGAACACCGGGGAGCTGTTTTTT. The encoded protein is CASSQDDGQPNTGELFF.

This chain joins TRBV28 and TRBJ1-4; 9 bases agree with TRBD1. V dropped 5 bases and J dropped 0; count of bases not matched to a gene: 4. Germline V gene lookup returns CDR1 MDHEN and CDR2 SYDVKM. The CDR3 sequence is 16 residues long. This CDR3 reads CASSGGQGATNEKLFF. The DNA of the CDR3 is TGTGCCAGCAGTGGGGGACAGGGAGCAACTAATGAAAAACTGTTTTTT.